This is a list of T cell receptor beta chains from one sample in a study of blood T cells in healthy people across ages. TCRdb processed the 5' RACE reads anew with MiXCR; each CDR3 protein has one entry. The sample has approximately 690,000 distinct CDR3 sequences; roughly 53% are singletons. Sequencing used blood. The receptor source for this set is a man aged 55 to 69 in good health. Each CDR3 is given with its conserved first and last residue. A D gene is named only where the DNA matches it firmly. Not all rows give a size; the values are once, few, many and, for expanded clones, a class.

DNA: TGCAGTGCTAGAGATACCAGGGGCAGTGGAGATACGCAGTATTTT; CDR3: CSARDTRGSGDTQYF; V: TRBV20-1; size: few; D: NA; J: TRBJ2-3
DNA: TGTGCCACCAGCAGAGGGACAGGGGTTATGGGTGAGCAGTTCTTC; CDR3: CATSRGTGVMGEQFF; V: TRBV15; size: NA; D: TRBD1; J: TRBJ2-1
DNA: TGTGCCAGCAGCTCCCGACCGGGGACCCAGTACTTC; CDR3: CASSSRPGTQYF; V: TRBV7-9; size: NA; D: NA; J: TRBJ2-5
DNA: TGTGCCAGCAGCTCACAGGGGGTTTATAATTCACCCCTCCACTTT; CDR3: CASSSQGVYNSPLHF; V: TRBV5-4; size: NA; D: TRBD1; J: TRBJ1-6
DNA: TGTGCCAGCAGTTACTCATTTTTGCGGGGGGCATCCACAGATACGCAGTATTTT; CDR3: CASSYSFLRGASTDTQYF; V: TRBV6-5; size: few; D: TRBD2; J: TRBJ2-3
DNA: TGTGCCAGCAGCAACGGGTTGAACACTGAAGCTTTCTTT; CDR3: CASSNGLNTEAFF; V: TRBV2; size: few; D: NA; J: TRBJ1-1
DNA: TGTGCCAGCAGTGGGGACAGGATTGAGACCCAGTACTTC; CDR3: CASSGDRIETQYF; V: TRBV2; size: NA; D: TRBD1; J: TRBJ2-5
DNA: TGCGCCAGCAGCATCGTCCTAGGGGAGACCCAGTACTTC; CDR3: CASSIVLGETQYF; V: TRBV5-1; size: NA; D: NA; J: TRBJ2-5
DNA: TGTGCCAGCTCACCAGACGGCCTAGGGGCCAACGTCCTGACTTTC; CDR3: CASSPDGLGANVLTF; V: TRBV18; size: NA; D: NA; J: TRBJ2-6
DNA: TGTGCCAGCAGCCGGAACTGGGATGGCTACACCTTC; CDR3: CASSRNWDGYTF; V: TRBV11-2; size: NA; D: NA; J: TRBJ1-2
DNA: TGTGCCAGCAGTCCCTACCAGGAGTTGGATGGCTACACCTTC; CDR3: CASSPYQELDGYTF; V: TRBV12-3/TRBV12-4; size: NA; D: NA; J: TRBJ1-2
DNA: TGTGCCAGCAGTGGGACTAGTAACACCGGGGAGCTGTTTTTT; CDR3: CASSGTSNTGELFF; V: TRBV12-3/TRBV12-4; size: NA; D: TRBD2; J: TRBJ2-2
DNA: TGTGCCAGCAGCAAAGTGGGAACGAATTCACCCCTCCACTTT; CDR3: CASSKVGTNSPLHF; V: TRBV21-1; size: NA; D: NA; J: TRBJ1-6
DNA: TGTGCCATCAGTGAGTCGGGGCTGTACAATGAGCAGTTCTTC; CDR3: CAISESGLYNEQFF; V: TRBV10-3; size: NA; D: NA; J: TRBJ2-1
DNA: TGCGCCAGCAGCCAAGATGTGGGACGGGGTGGAAAAGAGACCCAGTACTTC; CDR3: CASSQDVGRGGKETQYF; V: TRBV4-1; size: NA; D: NA; J: TRBJ2-5
DNA: TGCGCCAGCAGCTTAGGGATCCAATCCTACGAGCAGTACTTC; CDR3: CASSLGIQSYEQYF; V: TRBV5-1; size: NA; D: NA; J: TRBJ2-7
DNA: TGTGCCAGCGATCCAGGGGGTAACTATGGCTACACCTTC; CDR3: CASDPGGNYGYTF; V: TRBV7-9; size: NA; D: TRBD1; J: TRBJ1-2
DNA: TGCGCCAGCAGCCGCGGCTCTTTCCCCTACGAGCAGTACTTC; CDR3: CASSRGSFPYEQYF; V: TRBV5-1; size: NA; D: NA; J: TRBJ2-7
DNA: TGTGCCAGCAGACCCTACAGGGGTGGAAACACTGAAGCTTTCTTT; CDR3: CASRPYRGGNTEAFF; V: TRBV12-3/TRBV12-4; size: NA; D: TRBD1; J: TRBJ1-1
DNA: TGTGCCAGCTCACTAACCATGGGGGGCAGCAGGGACTCACCCCTCCACTTT; CDR3: CASSLTMGGSRDSPLHF; V: TRBV18; size: NA; D: NA; J: TRBJ1-6
DNA: TGTGCCAGCAGTGGCCGGCTGACCGGCACAGATACGCAGTATTTT; CDR3: CASSGRLTGTDTQYF; V: TRBV6-1; size: few; D: NA; J: TRBJ2-3
DNA: TGTGCCAGCACCCGACAGGGAGCGAATTCACCCCTCCACTTT; CDR3: CASTRQGANSPLHF; V: TRBV12-3/TRBV12-4; size: many; D: TRBD1; J: TRBJ1-6
DNA: TGCGCCAGCAGCTTGGTGCCGACGGGAGGAGAGACCCAGTACTTC; CDR3: CASSLVPTGGETQYF; V: TRBV5-1; size: NA; D: TRBD2; J: TRBJ2-5
DNA: TGCAGTGCTAGAGATCCTCGACTCACCTTC; CDR3: CSARDPRLTF; V: TRBV20-1; size: NA; D: NA; J: TRBJ1-2
DNA: TGCAGTGCTAGGGATTCGGGAGGGGACGGCTTTAGCAATCAGCCCCAGCATTTT; CDR3: CSARDSGGDGFSNQPQHF; V: TRBV20-1; size: NA; D: NA; J: TRBJ1-5
DNA: TGCGCCAGCAGCCCCGAGCTTCAAGGGGGCACTGAAGCTTTCTTT; CDR3: CASSPELQGGTEAFF; V: TRBV5-1; size: NA; D: NA; J: TRBJ1-1
DNA: TGTGCCAGCAGCCAACGTACAGGGGTTGCGGCTTTCTTT; CDR3: CASSQRTGVAAFF; V: TRBV3-1; size: NA; D: TRBD1; J: TRBJ1-1
DNA: TGCGCCAGCAGCTTGGTACGGTCCCATACAGGGTTCTCCTACAATGAGCAGTTCTTC; CDR3: CASSLVRSHTGFSYNEQFF; V: TRBV5-1; size: NA; D: NA; J: TRBJ2-1
DNA: TGCGCCAGCAGCTTGGAGAGACAGAGTCAGGGCTACACCTTC; CDR3: CASSLERQSQGYTF; V: TRBV5-1; size: NA; D: NA; J: TRBJ1-2
DNA: TGTGCCATCAAGGTCTACAATGAGCAGTTCTTC; CDR3: CAIKVYNEQFF; V: TRBV10-3; size: NA; D: NA; J: TRBJ2-1
DNA: TGTGCCAGCAGTTTATGGGGGGCCCCCCTCCAAGAGACCCAGTACTTC; CDR3: CASSLWGAPLQETQYF; V: TRBV12-3/TRBV12-4; size: NA; D: NA; J: TRBJ2-5
DNA: TGTGCCAGCAGCTTCCCAGGGAGGTGGCGCGACGAGCAGTACTTC; CDR3: CASSFPGRWRDEQYF; V: TRBV5-6; size: once; D: NA; J: TRBJ2-7
DNA: TGTGCCAGTAGTATAGGGGCCCTCTCTGGGGCCAACGTCCTGACTTTC; CDR3: CASSIGALSGANVLTF; V: TRBV19; size: once; D: NA; J: TRBJ2-6
DNA: TGTGCCGGCAGCGTTTACGTCGGTTTATCTGGGGCCAACGTCCTGACTTTC; CDR3: CAGSVYVGLSGANVLTF; V: TRBV9; size: NA; D: NA; J: TRBJ2-6
DNA: TGCAGTGCTAGTCGACACGAAGAGACCCAGTACTTC; CDR3: CSASRHEETQYF; V: TRBV20-1; size: NA; D: NA; J: TRBJ2-5
DNA: TGCGCCAGCAGCCAAGAAACAGGACTAGCGGGGGGGCCCGCCTACGAGCAGTACTTC; CDR3: CASSQETGLAGGPAYEQYF; V: TRBV4-1; size: once; D: TRBD2; J: TRBJ2-7
DNA: TGTGCCAGCAGCTTAATGGGGGCCTACAATGAGCAGTTCTTC; CDR3: CASSLMGAYNEQFF; V: TRBV5-4; size: NA; D: NA; J: TRBJ2-1
DNA: TGTGCCAGCGTAGGTGAGTCCTACGAGCAGTACTTC; CDR3: CASVGESYEQYF; V: TRBV21-1; size: NA; D: NA; J: TRBJ2-7
DNA: TGTGCCATCATGACCCTGAGAAATGAGCAGTTCTTC; CDR3: CAIMTLRNEQFF; V: TRBV10-3; size: NA; D: NA; J: TRBJ2-1
DNA: TGTGCCAGCAGTTACTCTCTAGGGGGGGCGCGAGGCACCGGGGAGCTGTTTTTT; CDR3: CASSYSLGGARGTGELFF; V: TRBV6-5; size: NA; D: NA; J: TRBJ2-2
DNA: TGTGCCAGCAGCAAATGGCAGGACAGGGGAAATTTCGCTGGGGCCAACGTCCTGACTTTC; CDR3: CASSKWQDRGNFAGANVLTF; V: TRBV21-1; size: few; D: NA; J: TRBJ2-6
DNA: TGTGCCAGCAGTGAAAGCGAAGCGTACAATGAGCAGTTCTTC; CDR3: CASSESEAYNEQFF; V: TRBV2; size: few; D: NA; J: TRBJ2-1
DNA: TGCAGCTTCTCCGGGACACCCTCCTACGAGCAGTACTTC; CDR3: CSFSGTPSYEQYF; V: TRBV20-1; size: NA; D: NA; J: TRBJ2-7
DNA: TGCAGTGCTACCAGACAGGGTTCGAACACTGAAGCTTTCTTT; CDR3: CSATRQGSNTEAFF; V: TRBV20-1; size: NA; D: TRBD1; J: TRBJ1-1
DNA: TGTGCCAGCAGCCCCGAGAGGGGATTCGGCGTGGAGACCCAGTACTTC; CDR3: CASSPERGFGVETQYF; V: TRBV14; size: once; D: NA; J: TRBJ2-5
DNA: TGTGCCAGCAGTGACTCGGTTTGGGGACTTTTCTACGAGCAGTACTTC; CDR3: CASSDSVWGLFYEQYF; V: TRBV6-4; size: NA; D: NA; J: TRBJ2-7
DNA: TGCAGTGCTATCGAGGGGGGTACTCAGCCCCAGCATTTT; CDR3: CSAIEGGTQPQHF; V: TRBV20-1; size: NA; D: NA; J: TRBJ1-5
DNA: TGTGCCAGCAGTTTGCAACAAGAAGAGACCCAGTACTTC; CDR3: CASSLQQEETQYF; V: TRBV28; size: few; D: NA; J: TRBJ2-5
DNA: TGTGCCAGCAGCTTGGTTCAGGGACCAGCCTATGGCTACACCTTC; CDR3: CASSLVQGPAYGYTF; V: TRBV5-4; size: few; D: NA; J: TRBJ1-2
DNA: TGTGCCATCAGTGCCGGACTAGCGCTGGGCAATGAGCAGTACTTC; CDR3: CAISAGLALGNEQYF; V: TRBV10-3; size: NA; D: TRBD2; J: TRBJ2-5